Here is one TCR beta chain with its context. The antigen is unknown. V was clipped by 0 bases and J by 6 bases, with 15 bases between them. The CDR3 sequence is 15 residues long. Germline loops: CDR1 SGHNT, CDR2 YYREEE (reference sequence). This sample is part of a study of T cell responses to AZD1222 COVID-19 vaccine. Study observations and caveats: Females outnumbered males among donors, who were mostly white British; clonal diversity was possibly underestimated. Variant regions that are unmutated are reportedly the target of nearly half of spike-specific TCRs. Spike-specific TCR breadth and depth both grew after two AZD1222 doses.

The table came from immunoSEQ multiplex PCR; TCRdb's copy has only in-frame clones and leaves some out. The sample consists of some 140,000 clones, roughly nine tenths of them appearing once. This specimen consisted of peripheral blood, obtained on day 0 of AZD1222 vaccination. This chain links TRBV5-4 with TRBJ1-2; the D gene is possibly TRBD1 (6 bases). The TCR sequence derives from an adult in good health. CDR3 protein: CASSLDVRGLDGYTF. The CDR3 DNA reads TGTGCCAGCAGCTTGGACGTCAGGGGATTGGATGGCTACACCTTC.